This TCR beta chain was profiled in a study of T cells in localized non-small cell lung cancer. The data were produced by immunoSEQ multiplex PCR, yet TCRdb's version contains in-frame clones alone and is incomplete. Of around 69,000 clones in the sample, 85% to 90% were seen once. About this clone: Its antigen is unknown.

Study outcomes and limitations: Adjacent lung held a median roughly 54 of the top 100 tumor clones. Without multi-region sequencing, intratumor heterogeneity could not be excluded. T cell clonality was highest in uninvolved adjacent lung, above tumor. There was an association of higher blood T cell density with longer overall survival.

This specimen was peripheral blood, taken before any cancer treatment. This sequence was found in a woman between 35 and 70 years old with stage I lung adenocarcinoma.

The CDR3 protein is CASSFGTGEKLFF. CDR3 in DNA: TGTGCCAGCAGCTTCGGGACAGGGGAAAAACTGTTTTTT. The chain is built from TRBV5-6 and TRBJ1-4; 9 bases are shared with TRBD1. J gave up 8 bases and V 2 bases, and 1 base lay outside the gene matches. This CDR3 is built from 13 residues. CDR1 is SGHDT, CDR2 YYEEEE, per germline. The entire variable domain, with the rest obtained from reference TRBV5-6 and TRBJ1-4, is as follows: DAGVTQSPTHLIKTRGQQVTLRCSPKSGHDTVSWYQQALGQGPQFIFQYYEEEERQRGNFPDRFSGHQFPNYSSELNVNALLLGDSALYLCASSFGTGEKLFFGSGTQLSVL.